A single sample gave rise to the 31 T cell receptor beta chains below, sequenced in a study of blood T cell repertoires in COVID-19 (dated by TCRdb to 2018 to 2021). The protocol used for the library was the immunoSEQ multiplex PCR assay. The source is immuneACCESS, and TCRdb retained only in-frame sequences with V and J called. Part of the clones is not carried over; for the studies checked, unresolved V genes explain less than half of this, and the remainder is unexplained. The sample records about 480,000 clones, roughly 91% of which are singletons. The ten largest clonotypes hold roughly 7.4% of the sample. The material sequenced was peripheral blood. These receptors originate from a woman aged 45-65 years with COVID-19, enrolled during active disease.

In its sample, this clone was seen once. CDR3 bases: TGCAGTGCTAAAACCCGGGGGGAAGCTTTCTTT. This codes for CSAKTRGEAFF. The V call is TRBV20-1, the J call TRBJ1-1, with D possibly matching TRBD1 (5 bases). This CDR3 comprises 11 residues. Trimming cost V 4 bases and J 8 bases, with 11 bases left between them. Germline CDR1 reads DFQATT; CDR2 reads SNEGSKA (reference sequence).

The chain employs TRBV7-9 and TRBJ2-7, with 10 bases lining up with TRBD2. The CDR3 spans 15 residues. The germline gives CDR1 SEHNR, CDR2 FQNEAQ (reference sequence). Losses at the gene ends were 2 bases for V and 3 bases for J; bases not matched to a gene: 4. Written as DNA, the CDR3 is TGTGCCAGCAGCTTAAAAGCGGGGGGGTACTACGAGCAGTACTTC. Encoded protein: CASSLKAGGYYEQYF.

This rearrangement joins TRBV4-2 to TRBJ2-5; TRBD2 might be the D (6 bases). CDR3 size: 19 residues. Trimming shortened V by 0 bases and J by 1 base, and 21 bases separated the two germline ends. In germline, CDR1 is LGHNA, CDR2 YNFKEQ. The CDR3 DNA reads as TGTGCCAGCAGCCAAGAGGGGGGAAGGGCCCGGGGATTCCAAGAGACCCAGTACTTC. Its translation: CASSQEGGRARGFQETQYF.

This clone was found a few times. The CDR3 protein is CASSSRELNTEAFF. As DNA, the CDR3 is TGTGCCAGCAGCTCTCGGGAGCTGAACACTGAAGCTTTCTTT. V and J are TRBV5-4 and TRBJ1-1; D is ambiguous. CDR3 size: 14 residues. The ends were cut back, 3 bases at V and 0 bases at J, with 9 bases in the middle. The germline CDR1 and CDR2 sequences are SGHNT and YYREEE (reference sequence).

This chain links TRBV10-3 with TRBJ1-4; D ambiguous. With 3 bases removed from V and 6 bases from J, the gap between germline ends came to 11 bases. The CDR3 sequence is 14 residues long. Germline-derived CDR1 and CDR2 are ENHRY and SYGVKD. The CDR3 bases are TGTGCCATCAGTGATCTCGGAGGTGATGAAAAACTGTTTTTT. Translating it yields CAISDLGGDEKLFF.

The rearrangement joins TRBV7-9 to TRBJ2-7, with TRBD1 matching 7 bases. Germline CDR1 and CDR2: SEHNR and FQNEAQ (reference sequence). The V gene end was trimmed by 4 bases and the J gene end by 0 bases; junction bases not matched to a gene: 6. The CDR3 is 15 amino acids. For the CDR3, the DNA is TGTGCCAGCAGCTCCTCAGGGGGTTCCTCCTACGAGCAGTACTTC. This translates into CASSSSGGSSYEQYF.

The rearrangement links TRBV7-2 to TRBJ1-6; D ambiguous. Trimming pared 5 bases from V and 8 bases from J, leaving 7 bases between. Looked up from germline, CDR1 is SGHTA and CDR2 is FQGNSA. CDR3 size: 12 residues. Here the CDR3 reads CASSPLYSPLHF. In nucleotides, the CDR3 is TGTGCCAGCAGCCCACTTTATTCACCCCTCCACTTT.

The chain combines TRBV19 with TRBJ1-1; D gene unclear. CDR1 is LNHDA, CDR2 SQIVND, per germline (reference sequence). V was clipped by 3 bases and J by 4 bases, with 15 bases between them. This CDR3 spans 15 amino acids. Here the CDR3 reads CASSMQVSSGTEAFF. The CDR3 DNA sequence: TGTGCCAGTAGTATGCAAGTCTCAAGCGGCACTGAAGCTTTCTTT. The full variable domain, in which reference TRBV19 and TRBJ1-1 provide the parts outside the CDR3, is DGGITQSPKYLFRKEGQNVTLSCEQNLNHDAMYWYRQDPGQGLRLIYYSQIVNDFQKGDIAEGYSVSREKKESFPLTVTSAQKNPTAFYLCASSMQVSSGTEAFFGQGTRLTVV.

The rearrangement joins TRBV5-1 to TRBJ2-3; 7 positions match TRBD2. Germline V lookup: CDR1 SGHRS, CDR2 YFSETQ. The V segment lost 3 bases and the J segment 7 bases; nucleotides outside the gene matches: 11. This CDR3 is 15 amino acids long. The DNA for the CDR3 is TGCGCCAGCAGCTCCTCGGGGGGTCTCTCGAATACGCAGTATTTT. This sequence encodes CASSSSGGLSNTQYF.

V and J are TRBV5-6 and TRBJ1-3; perhaps TRBD1 as D (6 bases). Trimming left V 3 bases short and J 3 bases short, with 19 bases between. Per germline, CDR1 SGHDT and CDR2 YYEEEE. CDR3 length equals 17 residues. CDR3 bases: TGTGCCAGCAGCTCGGTTTTACAGGGTCCACGTGGAAACACCATATATTTT. As protein: CASSSVLQGPRGNTIYF.

For this clone: At one end the junction does not follow the germline gene, possibly because of a read error. The CDR3, as DNA: TGCAGTGCTAGGCCAGGGTGGTTT. It is translated as CSARPGWF. The rearrangement links TRBV20-1 to TRBJ1-1; a possible D gene is TRBD1 (5 bases). Per germline, CDR1 DFQATT and CDR2 SNEGSKA (reference sequence). The CDR3 is 8 amino acids.

The genes are TRBV28 and TRBJ2-7, with a weak D call TRBD2 (6 bases). Germline values: CDR1 MDHEN, CDR2 SYDVKM. CDR3 length: 15 residues. V lost 7 bases, J lost 5 bases, and 21 bases lay in between. The CDR3 loop reads CASKSPGSGGHEQYF. The CDR3 region has the DNA TGTGCCAGCAAATCGCCCGGATCCGGGGGTCACGAGCAGTACTTC.

V gene TRBV4-1 combines with J gene TRBJ1-4; perhaps TRBD1 as D (5 bases). In germline, CDR1 is MGHRA, CDR2 YSYEKL. There are 14 residues in the CDR3. Trimming cost V 3 bases and J 8 bases, with 13 bases left between them. DNA for the CDR3: TGCGCCAGCAGCCATGCAGGGTACGGGGAAAAACTGTTTTTT. As protein: CASSHAGYGEKLFF.

This chain joins TRBV9 and TRBJ2-1; 11 bases map to TRBD1. V lost 1 base to trimming and J lost 7 bases; unmatched junction nucleotides: 4. This CDR3 spans 15 amino acids. CDR1 is SGDLS and CDR2 is YYNGEE in the germline V gene. The CDR3 loop is CASSVRGQGENEQFF. The CDR3 region has the DNA TGTGCCAGCAGCGTACGGGGACAGGGGGAAAATGAGCAGTTCTTC. The whole variable domain, remainder taken from reference TRBV9 and TRBJ2-1, is DSGVTQTPKHLITATGQRVTLRCSPRSGDLSVYWYQQSLDQGLQFLIQYYNGEERAKGNILERFSAQQFPDLHSELNLSSLELGDSALYFCASSVRGQGENEQFFGPGTRLTVL.

This clone was picked up a small number of times. The chain employs TRBV7-8 and TRBJ1-5, with D maybe TRBD1 (5 bases). Germline V gene sequence: CDR1 SGHVS, CDR2 FQNEAQ. With 3 bases removed from V and 4 bases from J, the gap between germline ends came to 19 bases. The length of the CDR3 is 17 residues. CDR3 in DNA: TGTGCCAGCAGCTTGAAATCAGGGACCGGGGGTAATCAGCCCCAGCATTTT. Encoded protein: CASSLKSGTGGNQPQHF.

The chain couples TRBV6-5 to TRBJ1-2, with TRBD1 matching 7 bases. This CDR3 is built from 13 residues. Germline CDR1 MNHEY, CDR2 SVGAGI. Unmatched junction bases numbered 1, after V lost 2 bases and J lost 4 bases. The DNA for the CDR3 is TGTGCCAGCAGTTACCAGGGGGGCTATGGCTACACCTTC. Encoded protein: CASSYQGGYGYTF.

This sequence joins TRBV28 and TRBJ2-1; tentatively, D is TRBD2 (7 bases). Trimming stripped 5 bases from V and 7 bases from J, with 18 bases between. This CDR3 contains 15 residues. Germline values: CDR1 MDHEN, CDR2 SYDVKM. The CDR3 coding sequence is TGTGCCAGCAGTAGCCCGAGGGGGGGTAATAATGAGCAGTTCTTC. It translates to CASSSPRGGNNEQFF. Combining the CDR3 with reference TRBV28 and TRBJ2-1 gives the whole variable domain DVKVTQSSRYLVKRTGEKVFLECVQDMDHENMFWYRQDPGLGLRLIYFSYDVKMKEKGDIPEGYSVSREKKERFSLILESASTNQTSMYLCASSSPRGGNNEQFFGPGTRLTVL.

The J gene is TRBJ2-3, the V gene TRBV4-2, with TRBD2 matching over 12 bases. Per germline, CDR1 LGHNA and CDR2 YNFKEQ. The CDR3 has 15 residues. The trim removed 6 bases at V and 6 bases at J, leaving 7 bases unmatched. Here the CDR3 DNA reads TGTGCCAGCAGTCCTAGCGGGGGGGCGGGGGATACGCAGTATTTT. It specifies CASSPSGGAGDTQYF.

This sequence joins TRBV19 and TRBJ2-5, with 7 bases matching TRBD1. Trimming cost V 6 bases and J 10 bases; bases outside gene matches: 17. Germline-derived CDR1 and CDR2 are LNHDA and SQIVND (reference sequence). This CDR3 has 15 amino acids. In nucleotides, the CDR3 is TGTGCCAGTAGCTCCCTAGACCGGGACAGTGAAGGCCAGTACTTC. Translation: CASSSLDRDSEGQYF.

The chain uses TRBV7-9 and TRBJ2-7; 12 positions agree with TRBD2. This CDR3 contains 18 residues. CDR1 is SEHNR and CDR2 is FQNEAQ in the germline V gene (reference sequence). The V segment lost 5 bases and the J segment 4 bases; nucleotides outside the gene matches: 15. Written as DNA, the CDR3 is TGTGCCAGCAGCCCCCCGACTAGCGGGGGCCCCGGAGGGTACGAGCAGTACTTC. Translating it yields CASSPPTSGGPGGYEQYF. Looking up the rest from reference TRBV7-9 and TRBJ2-7 gives the full variable domain: DTGVSQNPRHKITKRGQNVTFRCDPISEHNRLYWYRQTLGQGPEFLTYFQNEAQLEKSRLLSDRFSAERPKGSFSTLEIQRTEQGDSAMYLCASSPPTSGGPGGYEQYFGPGTRLTVT.

The CDR3 here is CSVRISGGAPEQFF. In DNA form, the CDR3 reads TGCAGCGTTCGAATTAGCGGGGGGGCACCGGAGCAGTTCTTC. The chain couples TRBV29-1 to TRBJ2-1; 11 bases agree with TRBD2. The ends lost 5 bases at V and 10 bases at J; junction bases unmatched: 10. Germline V gene lookup returns CDR1 SQVTM and CDR2 ANQGSEA. The CDR3 sequence is 14 residues long.

This sequence joins TRBV10-1 and TRBJ2-5; D gene uncertain. The germline CDR1 and CDR2 sequences are WNHNN and SYGVQD (reference sequence). The CDR3 consists of 13 residues. V was trimmed by 6 bases and J by 1 base, leaving 9 bases between them. CDR3 sequence (DNA): TGCGCCAGCAGAATGGGCCCCCAAGAGACCCAGTACTTC. Protein product: CASRMGPQETQYF.

V usage is TRBV7-9 and J usage is TRBJ1-2, with a weak D call TRBD1 (5 bases). The CDR3 loop spans 14 amino acids. V shed 3 bases and J shed 8 bases, with 16 bases lying between them. CDR1 is SEHNR and CDR2 is FQNEAQ in the germline V gene (reference sequence). The CDR3: CASSFSGRLEGYTF. CDR3 nucleotides: TGTGCCAGCAGCTTCTCAGGGCGCTTAGAGGGCTACACCTTC.

The V and J genes are TRBV18 and TRBJ1-6; 9 nucleotides match TRBD1. The CDR3 contains 16 residues. Germline CDR1 reads KGHSH; CDR2 reads LQKENI. V shed 2 bases, J shed 5 bases, and the junction held 4 bases outside the gene matches. The CDR3 sequence: CASSPGTGLNNSPLHF. The CDR3 DNA reads TGTGCCAGCTCACCAGGGACAGGGTTGAATAATTCACCCCTCCACTTT.

This chain links TRBV6-5 with TRBJ1-1; 7 bases match TRBD1. This CDR3 is 16 amino acids long. J gave up 2 bases and V 0 bases, and 6 bases lay outside the gene matches. Germline loops: CDR1 MNHEY, CDR2 SVGAGI. The CDR3 nucleotides read TGTGCCAGCAGTTACTCGACGAGGGGGCAAAACACTGAAGCTTTCTTT. This sequence encodes CASSYSTRGQNTEAFF.

This sequence joins TRBV6-2 or TRBV6-3 and TRBJ2-2, with D tentatively TRBD2 (6 bases). Per germline, CDR1 MNHEY and CDR2 SVGEGT. The CDR3 has 15 amino acids. Deletions cut 6 bases from V and 5 bases from J, with 16 bases between. In DNA, the CDR3 is TGTGCCAGCAGCCTCACCCAGGGAGGAACCGGGGAGCTGTTTTTT. It is translated as CASSLTQGGTGELFF.

The chain employs TRBV2 and TRBJ2-6; TRBD2 is a possible D gene (6 bases). V was cut by 6 bases and J by 4 bases, with 13 bases left in between. The germline V gene encodes CDR1 SNHLY and CDR2 FYNNEI. The CDR3 sequence is 15 residues long. CDR3 amino acids: CASSGGVGGANVLTF. CDR3 DNA: TGTGCCAGCAGCGGCGGGGTTGGCGGGGCCAACGTCCTGACTTTC.

The chain joins TRBV12-5 to TRBJ2-3; D possibly corresponds to TRBD1 (6 bases). The CDR3 sequence is 19 residues long. The V gene's germline CDR1 is LGHNT and CDR2 FRNRAP. The V end lost 1 base, the J end lost 10 bases, and 30 bases lay between the germline ends. The DNA for the CDR3 is TGTGCTAGTGGTTTGGGGTATCCCTCTTGGGGGCGTCCCATACAGGCGCAGTATTTT. Translating it yields CASGLGYPSWGRPIQAQYF.

V usage is TRBV19 and J usage is TRBJ2-7; 9 positions match TRBD2. The V gene's germline CDR1 is LNHDA and CDR2 SQIVND (reference sequence). There are 15 residues in the CDR3. J gave up 6 bases and V 5 bases, and 11 bases lay outside the gene matches. CDR3 coding DNA: TGTGCCAGTAGTCCCGGGACTAGCCTTTCGGCCGAGCAGTACTTC. It translates to CASSPGTSLSAEQYF.

V gene TRBV7-9 combines with J gene TRBJ2-5; D might be TRBD2 (7 bases). V lost 0 bases, J lost 5 bases, and 22 bases lay in between. Germline V gene data show CDR1 as SEHNR and CDR2 as FQNEAQ (reference sequence). There are 18 residues in the CDR3. CDR3 sequence: CASSLAIMGTEGGETQYF. The CDR3 nucleotides are TGTGCCAGCAGCTTAGCGATCATGGGGACCGAGGGGGGGGAGACCCAGTACTTC.

On this clone itself: In the same sample, other DNA sequences code for this CDR3. The gene calls are TRBV9 and TRBJ1-5, with no clear D. V lost 0 bases and J lost 6, with 7 bases in between. The CDR3 has 13 residues. Germline CDR1 and CDR2: SGDLS and YYNGEE. The CDR3 reads CASSVDGSQPQHF. CDR3 nucleotides: TGTGCCAGCAGCGTAGATGGGAGTCAGCCCCAGCATTTT.